One and the same sample provided the 6 T cell receptor beta chains below, sequenced in a study of control samples from healthy donors and cancer patients. Only in-frame clones appear in the TCRdb table, and some are missing; sequencing was by immunoSEQ multiplex PCR. The table lists about 80,000 clones, approximately 88% of them singletons. Sequencing was done on a sample of blood. The source is an older woman in good health.

The chain combines TRBV6-5 with TRBJ2-7, with 10 bases that match TRBD1. CDR1 and CDR2 (germline): MNHEY, SVGAGI. V shed 0 bases and J 5 bases; nucleotides not matched to a gene: 4. The CDR3 extends over 15 amino acids. The CDR3 DNA reads TGTGCCAGCAGTTACTCCGGGACAGGGGTCCACGAGCAGTACTTC. Translation: CASSYSGTGVHEQYF.

The DNA of the CDR3 is TGTGCCAGCAGCTTAGGGACCAGCTATGGCTACACCTTC. Residues: CASSLGTSYGYTF. The chain carries TRBV7-2 and TRBJ1-2; unclear D gene. Trimming removed 1 base at V and 4 bases at J, with 7 bases between. This CDR3 has 13 amino acids. The germline CDR1 and CDR2 sequences are SGHTA and FQGNSA.

The chain carries TRBV11-2 and TRBJ2-7, with D maybe TRBD1 (6 bases). V was shortened by 5 bases and J by 2 bases, with 16 bases between the two germline ends. CDR1 is SGHAT and CDR2 is FQNNGV in the germline V gene. The CDR3 has 15 residues. CDR3 nucleotides: TGTGCCAGCAGCCGAGACCAGGGGCCTACCTACGAGCAGTACTTC. Protein product: CASSRDQGPTYEQYF.

This clone was seen a handful of times. The genes are TRBV6-5 and TRBJ1-6, with TRBD1 as a possible D gene (6 bases). Trimming took 11 bases from V and 4 from J, leaving 15 bases between them. The CDR3 runs to 14 residues. Looked up from germline, CDR1 is MNHEY and CDR2 is SVGAGI. The CDR3 coding sequence is TGTGCCGTGGGAGGGGGTGATTATAATTCACCCCTCCACTTT. Protein: CAVGGGDYNSPLHF.

DNA of the CDR3: TGCGCCAGCAAACTCCGCCCGGGACTAGAAGTTCCGAATAGCTCCTACAATGAGCAGTTCTTC. It translates to CASKLRPGLEVPNSSYNEQFF. The chain has TRBV23-1 and TRBJ2-1; 8 nucleotides match TRBD2. TRBV23-1 is sorted into the ORF group, with uncertain function. Trimming cost V 7 bases and J 0 bases; bases outside gene matches: 23. The CDR3 contains 21 residues.

The gene calls are TRBV7-2 and TRBJ2-5; D may be TRBD1 or TRBD2 (5 bases each). Per the germline V gene, CDR1 is SGHTA and CDR2 is FQGNSA. V was pared by 1 base and J by 2 bases, with 11 bases between. The CDR3 contains 15 residues. This CDR3 reads CASSLGGRGQETQYF. CDR3 coding DNA: TGTGCCAGCAGCTTAGGGGGCCGGGGACAAGAGACCCAGTACTTC. The whole variable domain, remainder taken from reference TRBV7-2 and TRBJ2-5, is GAGVSQSPSNKVTEKGKDVELRCDPISGHTALYWYRQSLGQGLEFLIYFQGNSAPDKSGLPSDRFSAERTGGSVSTLTIQRTQQEDSAVYLCASSLGGRGQETQYFGPGTRLLVL.